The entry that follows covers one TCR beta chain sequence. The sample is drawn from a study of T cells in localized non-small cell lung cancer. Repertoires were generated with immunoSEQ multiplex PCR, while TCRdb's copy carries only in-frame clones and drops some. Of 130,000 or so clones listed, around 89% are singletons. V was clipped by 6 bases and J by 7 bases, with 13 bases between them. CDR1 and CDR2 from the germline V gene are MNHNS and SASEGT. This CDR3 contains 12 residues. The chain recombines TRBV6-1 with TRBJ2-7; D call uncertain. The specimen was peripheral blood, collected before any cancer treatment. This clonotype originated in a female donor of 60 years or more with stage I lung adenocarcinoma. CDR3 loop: CASRQIAEEQYF. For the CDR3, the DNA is TGTGCCAGCAGACAGATCGCCGAGGAGCAGTACTTC.